Sequencing of this TCR beta chain was carried out in a study of sequential checkpoint blockade in melanoma (dated by TCRdb to the late 2010s). General notes on the study: In a 1:1 randomization, patients received either first-line nivolumab then ipilimumab (arm A) or ipilimumab then nivolumab (arm B). Both trial sequences were followed by maintenance nivolumab.

What this sample's treatment or condition label stands for: randomized to nivolumab then ipilimumab (arm A) or the reverse (arm B). None of the patients in the trial had previously been given DNA-damaging chemotherapy. A FACS Aria II flow cytometer was used to sort live CD3+CD8+ cells that were negative for CD19 and CD56 from thawed PBMCs. Samples came from patients with melanoma in CheckMate 064, a randomized, open-label phase II trial of sequential checkpoint blockade. Peripheral blood mononuclear cells were collected by leukapheresis, purified with Ficoll-Paque, and frozen in human serum with about 9.2% DMSO. Immediately after sorting, the purity of sorted blood CD3+CD8+ cells was verified to be >95%, after which DNA was extracted. Study-wide findings and limitations: The model for predicting response that combines TCR metrics with mutation burden needs to be validated in larger, independent patient cohorts.

The immunoSEQ Assay was used to immunosequence TCRbeta CDR3 regions from genomic DNA. Before high-throughput sequencing, genomic DNA was amplified using bias-controlled multiplex PCR. As for the original processing: To quantify the absolute abundance of each unique TCRbeta CDR3 region, the sequences were collapsed and filtered. Clonality was defined as 1 minus Pielou's evenness and was calculated using productive rearrangements only. A previously published method was used to identify clones whose frequencies were significantly greater in on-treatment samples than in baseline samples. The immuneACCESS repertoire file appears here via TCRdb, limited to in-frame rearrangements. These files lack a portion of the clones; in checked studies, under half of the deficit traces to unresolved V genes, and the cause of the others is not known. V and J calls and clone size come straight from that table; D and trimming were deduced from the DNA. The sample contains 4,000 to 5,500 clones, over 65% of them found a single time. The ten largest account for about a quarter of the sample.

V is cut by 1 base and J by 1 base, and the space between the germline ends is 14 bases. The CDR3 covers 17 residues, taking in both the cysteine and the phenylalanine. Kept here is only the CDR3 DNA, which spans 51 bases and is read in frame from base 1. From a lookup of the germline V gene, CDR1 and CDR2 are SGHVS and FNYEAQ. For this clone: Which antigen it targets is not known. Base qualities are not at hand, and no much larger clone is one base apart.

The V and J segments used are TRBV7-6 and TRBJ1-5; TRBD1 is a possible D gene, resting on 6 matching bases. The clonotype comes from a human donor with melanoma. The starting material was CD8+ T cells sorted from blood (inferred from file names), obtained from a patient given nivolumab and ipilimumab in sequence. The CDR3 in this case is CASSLGVQGRSNQPQHF. The nucleotide sequence is TGTGCCAGCAGCTTAGGGGTCCAGGGGCGAAGCAATCAGCCCCAGCATTTT.